This T cell receptor beta chain was observed in a study of shared clonotypes between healthy human individuals. The CDR3 is 14 amino acids. Looked up from germline, CDR1 is MDHEN and CDR2 is SYDVKM. Deletions cut 5 bases from V and 2 bases from J, with 10 bases between. Measured with immunoSEQ multiplex PCR; TCRdb has only the in-frame clones, and not every one. In the table there are about 2.5 million clones, less than 95% of which are singletons. This sequence was found in a man aged 18 to 30 in good health. Some clones in this sample may be carry-over from other donors' samples. The sequenced sample was naive CD4+ T cells from PBMCs. The subset denotes: CD45RA+ positively selected. The gene calls are TRBV28 and TRBJ1-3; D remains ambiguous. CDR3 sequence: CASSITRAGNTIYF. Written as DNA, the CDR3 is TGTGCCAGCAGTATTACCCGGGCTGGAAACACCATATATTTT.